These T cell receptor beta chains were read from a single sample in a study of blood T cell repertoires in COVID-19. Some clones are missing from TCRdb's copy, which holds only in-frame ones; the method was immunoSEQ multiplex PCR. The sample yields about 120,000 clones, about 89% seen once. Material: peripheral blood. Every receptor here comes from a human donor with acute or convalescent COVID-19. The donor label of this sample is uncertain. CDR3s include the opening cysteine and the closing phenylalanine or tryptophan. D genes are given only for firm matches.

NA	TRBV15	TRBJ2-7	CATSRDRGSYEQYF	TGTGCCACCAGCAGAGATCGGGGTTCCTACGAGCAGTACTTC
NA	TRBV19	TRBJ1-5	CASSMRGQPQHF	TGTGCCAGTAGTATGCGGGGACAGCCCCAGCATTTT
TRBD2	TRBV29-1	TRBJ2-3	CSVVPRLAGDTDTQYF	TGCAGCGTTGTACCCCGCCTAGCGGGGGACACAGATACGCAGTATTTT
NA	TRBV21-1	TRBJ2-6	CASIKEGLAGGPLLSSGANVLTF	TGTGCCAGCATAAAAGAGGGGCTAGCGGGAGGGCCATTACTAAGCTCTGGGGCCAACGTCCTGACTTTC
NA	TRBV6-5	TRBJ1-1	CASIRDIGNTEAFF	TGTGCCAGCATTAGGGACATCGGGAACACTGAAGCTTTCTTT
TRBD1	TRBV9	TRBJ1-1	CASSAGQGLMSEAFF	TGTGCCAGCAGCGCCGGACAGGGGTTGATGAGTGAAGCTTTCTTT
NA	TRBV5-1	TRBJ1-1	CASRRSLGDTEAFF	TGCGCCAGCAGGAGGAGCTTAGGGGACACTGAAGCTTTCTTT
TRBD1	TRBV10-1	TRBJ1-5	CASRGRTGGPYSNQPQHF	TGCGCCAGCAGGGGGAGGACAGGGGGACCATATAGCAATCAGCCCCAGCATTTT
NA	TRBV18	TRBJ1-1	CASSPQQNSGRTEAFF	TGTGCCAGCTCACCGCAACAAAATTCAGGGAGGACTGAAGCTTTCTTT
TRBD1	TRBV18	TRBJ1-1	CASSQDRGITEAFF	TGTGCCAGCTCACAGGACAGGGGGATCACTGAAGCTTTCTTT